The subject of this entry is one TCR beta chain. The data are from a study of shared clonotypes between healthy human individuals. Study details: The plates for each donor numbered three CD4 naive, three CD4 memory, two CD8 naive and one CD8 memory.

The CDR3 totals 16 residues. V gave up 6 bases and J gave up 1 base; unmatched junction bases: 12. Per germline, CDR1 MNHEY and CDR2 SMNVEV (reference sequence). The donor cohort consisted entirely of Caucasian adults residing in Nashville, Tennessee. Assay: immunoSEQ multiplex PCR; the TCRdb copy retains only in-frame clones and omits some. The table lists more than 400,000 clones, less than 96% of them singletons. Sequenced input: naive CD4+ T cells sorted from blood. Subset described: CD45RA+ positively selected. This sequence joins TRBV27 and TRBJ2-7; the match to TRBD1 covers 7 bases. The receptor was derived from a woman aged 25 to 39 in good health. The DNA of the CDR3 is TGTGCCAGCAGCTTAAACCTGGGGGACAGATCCTACGAGCAGTACTTC. It specifies CASSLNLGDRSYEQYF.